The subject of this entry is one T cell receptor beta chain. Antigen unknown. Each single cDNA molecule received a unique molecular identifier. TCRdb ran MiXCR on the 5' RACE reads and lists one entry per CDR3 protein. Of around 84,000 distinct CDR3 sequences listed, roughly 14% are singletons. Trimming pared 2 bases from V and 4 bases from J, leaving 8 bases between. Germline V gene lookup returns CDR1 DFQATT and CDR2 SNEGSKA (reference sequence). CDR3 length: 12 amino acids. These data come from a study of early T cells in non-severe SARS-CoV-2 infection. As for the study in general: Unsorted whole blood bulk RNA was sequenced, with unpaired chains. Study findings and constraints: Comparison of clonotypes with VDJdb favored anti-spike CD8 responses while missing private and CD4 specificities.

The chain carries TRBV20-1 and TRBJ1-2; D might be TRBD1 (5 bases). The sample was whole blood. The clonotype comes from an adult who was a healthcare worker with PCR-confirmed SARS-CoV-2 infection or an uninfected control (not recorded which). The chain's CDR3 is CSARKGSYGYTF. The CDR3, as DNA: TGCAGTGCTAGAAAGGGGAGCTATGGCTACACCTTC.